This TCR beta chain was sequenced for a study of T cells expressing NK-cell markers. The CDR3 totals 14 residues. From germline, CDR1 is SGHNT and CDR2 YYREEE (reference sequence). Study-level results: Among CD8+ T cells from about 6 donors, dominant NKG2C+ clonotypes accounted for about 1.0-7.0%. The same clonotypes also predominated in the CD3+CD56-NKG2C+ fraction of several donors.

As concerns this clonotype: Its antigen is undetermined.

For TCR beta, cDNA was produced by 5'RACE template switching with UMIs. TCRdb re-analyzed the 5' RACE reads; it lists each CDR3 protein once, without DNA. The listing contains approximately 170,000 distinct CDR3 sequences. V usage is TRBV5-4 and J usage is TRBJ2-1; TCRdb calls TRBD1, which cannot be checked without DNA. The material sequenced was blood T cells: a sorted CD56 or NKG2C T cell subset, CD4+ or CD8+ T cells, or bulk PBMC T cells (not recorded which). The origin of this receptor is a man aged 18-75 years in good health. The CDR3 loop is CASSLTGEENEQFF.